A single sample is the source of the 25 T cell receptor beta chains below, sequenced in a study of regulatory and conventional T cells in RAG deficiency. The repertoire was sequenced with immunoSEQ multiplex PCR; TCRdb's copy has only in-frame clones and lacks some. Of approximately 21,000 clones in the sample, almost 96% are singletons; the top ten hold 1.3%. Genomic DNA came from blood conventional CD4+ T cells gated CD25-low CD127-high. A further study also used this sample, focusing on regulatory T cells. That source adds: Amplification used 52 TRBV primers and 13 TRBJ primers.

Specimen: CD25- CD4+ T cells sorted from blood. Receptors originate from a human donor in good health.

The CDR3 loop reads CASSPRTGHPGELFF. In nucleotides, the CDR3 is TGTGCCAGCAGCCCAAGGACAGGCCACCCCGGGGAGCTGTTTTTT. The chain has TRBV7-9 and TRBJ2-2, with 7 bases identical to TRBD1. Germline loops: CDR1 SEHNR, CDR2 FQNEAQ (reference sequence). The length of the CDR3 is 15 residues. J was trimmed by 6 bases and V by 5 bases; bases with no gene match: 9.

V is TRBV28 and J is TRBJ2-7; no firm D call. With 5 bases removed from V and 3 bases from J, the gap between germline ends came to 5 bases. Germline-derived CDR1 and CDR2 are MDHEN and SYDVKM. The CDR3 length is 11 residues. CDR3 in amino acids: CASSPYYEQYF. The CDR3 region has the DNA TGTGCCAGCAGTCCCTACTACGAGCAGTACTTC.

This clone was found once. This chain links TRBV18 with TRBJ1-1; D gene uncertain. Germline lookup yields CDR1 KGHSH and CDR2 LQKENI. There are 14 residues in the CDR3. V lost 6 bases, J lost 1 base, and 12 bases lay in between. Here the CDR3 DNA reads TGTGCCAGCTCCCAGGATTCCAGGAACACTGAAGCTTTCTTT. Amino acids: CASSQDSRNTEAFF. Full variable domain (rest looked up from reference TRBV18 and TRBJ1-1): NAGVMQNPRHLVRRRGQEARLRCSPMKGHSHVYWYRQLPEEGLKFMVYLQKENIIDESGMPKERFSAEFPKEGPSILRIQQVVRGDSAAYFCASSQDSRNTEAFFGQGTRLTVV.

The chain employs TRBV7-3 and TRBJ2-2; TRBD1 matches 7 bases. Germline V gene sequence: CDR1 SGHTA, CDR2 FQGTGA. This CDR3 comprises 14 residues. J was trimmed by 10 bases and V by 1 base; bases with no gene match: 6. The CDR3: CASSLRQGHEELFF. CDR3 bases: TGTGCCAGCAGCTTAAGACAGGGCCATGAGGAGCTGTTTTTT.

J is TRBJ2-1 and V is TRBV10-3; TRBD2 might be the D (5 bases). Between the trimmed V and J ends, which lost 3 bases and 8 bases, there was a span of 17 bases. Looked up from germline, CDR1 is ENHRY and CDR2 is SYGVKD. The CDR3 extends over 15 amino acids. The CDR3 is CAISDGKGAGDEQFF. For the CDR3, the DNA is TGTGCCATCAGTGACGGGAAGGGTGCTGGTGATGAGCAGTTCTTC.

The chain is built from TRBV7-3 and TRBJ1-1; the D is unclear. Germline V gene lookup returns CDR1 SGHTA and CDR2 FQGTGA. Trimming stripped 0 bases from V and 3 bases from J, with 8 bases between. CDR3 length: 14 residues. In DNA form, the CDR3 reads TGTGCCAGCAGCTTAACGCACGGGGACACTGAAGCTTTCTTT. It is translated as CASSLTHGDTEAFF.

The chain carries TRBV4-1 and TRBJ2-7, with a weak D call TRBD2 (5 bases). Germline V gives CDR1 MGHRA, CDR2 YSYEKL. This CDR3 comprises 15 residues. V was shortened by 5 bases and J by 4 bases, with 18 bases between the two germline ends. CDR3 residues: CASSSPTDRGYEQYF. The CDR3 nucleotides read TGCGCCAGCAGCTCGCCGACGGACCGGGGATACGAGCAGTACTTC.

The gene calls are TRBV18 and TRBJ1-1; possibly TRBD1 for D (6 bases). This CDR3 region has 13 residues. Trimming left V 3 bases short and J 4 bases short, with 9 bases between. The V gene's germline CDR1 is KGHSH and CDR2 LQKENI. The CDR3 loop is CASSPEQGTEAFF. The CDR3 region has the DNA TGTGCCAGCTCACCGGAACAGGGCACTGAAGCTTTCTTT.

The chain combines TRBV10-3 with TRBJ2-7, with 10 positions matching TRBD2. V lost 7 bases, J lost 0 bases, and 6 bases stayed unmatched. The CDR3 is made up of 15 amino acids. Germline values: CDR1 ENHRY, CDR2 SYGVKD. The CDR3 coding sequence is TGTGCCATCAACAGCGGGGGGGCTAGCTCCTACGAGCAGTACTTC. Its protein product is CAINSGGASSYEQYF.

This sequence joins TRBV30 and TRBJ2-5; TRBD2 is a possible D gene (7 bases). The CDR3 is 13 amino acids. Between the trimmed V and J ends, which lost 2 bases and 4 bases, there was a span of 11 bases. Germline V gene sequence: CDR1 GTSNPN, CDR2 SVGIG (reference sequence). CDR3 nucleotide sequence: TGTGCCTGGAGTCCCGGGGGGCGAGAGACCCAGTACTTC. Translation gives CAWSPGGRETQYF. The variable domain in full, with the rest retrieved from reference TRBV30 and TRBJ2-5, is SQTIHQWPATLVQPVGSPLSLECTVEGTSNPNLYWYRQAAGRGLQLLFYSVGIGQISSEVPQNLSASRPQDRQFILSSKKLLLSDSGFYLCAWSPGGRETQYFGPGTRLLVL.

The rearrangement uses TRBV6-5 and TRBJ1-1; 7 nucleotides agree with TRBD1. CDR1 MNHEY and CDR2 SVGAGI come from the germline V gene. The CDR3 loop spans 16 amino acids. The V gene end was trimmed by 0 bases and the J gene end by 3 bases; junction bases not matched to a gene: 7. CDR3 sequence (DNA): TGTGCCAGCAGTTACTCCCCTTCAGGACAGGACACTGAAGCTTTCTTT. Residues: CASSYSPSGQDTEAFF.

This sequence joins TRBV30 and TRBJ1-2, with TRBD1 matching over 8 bases. The V segment lost 2 bases and the J segment 7 bases; nucleotides outside the gene matches: 6. The CDR3 covers 13 residues. Germline values: CDR1 GTSNPN, CDR2 SVGIG (reference sequence). CDR3 sequence reads: CAWSIDRGTGYTF. The CDR3 DNA sequence: TGTGCCTGGAGTATCGACAGGGGTACTGGCTACACCTTC.

Concerning this clone itself: Its ends do not fully match the called genes, so a read error is possible. The sample carries other DNA sequences with the same CDR3. J is TRBJ1-6 and V is TRBV4-3; no clear D. Germline V gene data show CDR1 as LGHNA and CDR2 as YSLEER. This CDR3 has 15 amino acids. This CDR3 is CASSQDRVNNSPLHF. The CDR3 DNA follows: TGCGCCAGCAGCCAAGATCGGGTAAATAATTCCCCCCTCCACTTT.

This chain connects TRBV18 to TRBJ2-2, with 8 nucleotides matching TRBD2. Germline assignment: CDR1 KGHSH and CDR2 LQKENI. Losses at the gene ends were 0 bases for V and 3 bases for J; bases not matched to a gene: 6. The CDR3 runs to 17 residues. Written as DNA, the CDR3 is TGTGCCAGCTCACCACCATGGCGGGGGGCGTACACCGGGGAGCTGTTTTTT. As protein: CASSPPWRGAYTGELFF. Full variable domain (remainder filled in from reference TRBV18 and TRBJ2-2): NAGVMQNPRHLVRRRGQEARLRCSPMKGHSHVYWYRQLPEEGLKFMVYLQKENIIDESGMPKERFSAEFPKEGPSILRIQQVVRGDSAAYFCASSPPWRGAYTGELFFGEGSRLTVL.

The chain is built from TRBV28 and TRBJ1-6, with 7 bases matching TRBD1. CDR1 MDHEN and CDR2 SYDVKM come from the germline V gene. The V gene end was trimmed by 7 bases and the J gene end by 8 bases; junction bases not matched to a gene: 14. The CDR3 length is 16 residues. This chain's CDR3 is CASTPPRQGGDSPLHF. In DNA form, the CDR3 reads TGTGCCAGCACTCCCCCCCGACAGGGAGGTGATTCACCCCTCCACTTT.

The chain is built from TRBV10-1 and TRBJ1-4; D remains ambiguous. This CDR3 contains 14 residues. V gave up 2 bases and J gave up 11 bases, with 15 bases separating them. Germline CDR1 WNHNN, CDR2 SYGVQD (reference sequence). CDR3 nucleotide sequence: TGCGCCAGCAGTGAGCAGGCTGAAGTTGGGAAACTGTTTTTT. It encodes CASSEQAEVGKLFF.

CDR3 bases: TGTGCCAGCTCACCAAGGAGCAGAGGGCCCGACGCTAACTATGGCTACACCTTC. Translated: CASSPRSRGPDANYGYTF. The V call is TRBV18, the J call TRBJ1-2, with unresolved D. The germline CDR1 and CDR2 sequences are KGHSH and LQKENI. Deletions cut 2 bases from V and 0 bases from J, with 19 bases between. The CDR3 has 18 amino acids.

The rearrangement links TRBV6-6 to TRBJ1-3, with D uncertain. Trimming pared 0 bases from V and 4 bases from J, leaving 7 bases between. Germline V lookup: CDR1 MNHNY, CDR2 SVGAGI (reference sequence). This CDR3 has 14 residues. The CDR3 coding sequence is TGTGCCAGCAGTTACTCGAGAGGAGGAAACACCATATATTTT. Protein product: CASSYSRGGNTIYF.

The J gene is TRBJ1-1, the V gene TRBV7-3; D might be TRBD1 (6 bases). Trimming stripped 5 bases from V and 6 bases from J, with 16 bases between. This CDR3 is 14 amino acids long. The germline V gene encodes CDR1 SGHTA and CDR2 FQGTGA. The CDR3 loop is CASSHDPGGPEAFF. CDR3 nucleotides: TGTGCCAGCAGCCATGACCCGGGGGGCCCTGAAGCTTTCTTT.

The rearrangement links TRBV19 to TRBJ1-5; no definite D call. The CDR3 contains 15 residues. The V gene's germline CDR1 is LNHDA and CDR2 SQIVND (reference sequence). Trimming pared 10 bases from V and 5 bases from J, leaving 21 bases between. CDR3 sequence: CATGSLAEPYQPQHF. The CDR3 nucleotides are TGTGCCACCGGGTCCCTGGCAGAGCCTTATCAGCCCCAGCATTTT.

The chain combines TRBV6-1 with TRBJ1-5; D gene unclear. The V and J ends lost 8 bases and 6 bases respectively, with 8 bases between them. Per germline, CDR1 MNHNS and CDR2 SASEGT. The CDR3 totals 11 residues. CDR3 DNA sequence: TGTGCCAGCGCGAGGGTTCAGCCCCAGCATTTT. Translating it yields CASARVQPQHF.

The J gene is TRBJ1-3, the V gene TRBV5-1; D unresolved. The CDR3 has 14 residues. Trimming shortened V by 0 bases and J by 7 bases, and 11 bases separated the two germline ends. CDR1 and CDR2 (germline): SGHRS, YFSETQ. The CDR3 loop reads CASSLDSEGNTIYF. CDR3 coding DNA: TGCGCCAGCAGCTTGGACAGTGAAGGCAACACCATATATTTT.

The V call is TRBV5-6, the J call TRBJ2-1, with a tentative D call TRBD1 (6 bases). The germline V gene has CDR1 SGHDT and CDR2 YYEEEE. V was cut by 2 bases and J by 5 bases, with 14 bases left in between. The CDR3 loop spans 15 amino acids. The CDR3 coding sequence is TGTGCCAGCAGCTTTGGACAGACGGACCACAATGAGCAGTTCTTC. Protein: CASSFGQTDHNEQFF.

The V gene is TRBV4-1, the J gene TRBJ1-3, with TRBD1 identical over 9 bases. With 3 bases clipped from V and 7 bases from J, the junction kept 7 bases outside the gene matches. The CDR3 extends over 15 amino acids. Germline V gene sequence: CDR1 MGHRA, CDR2 YSYEKL. The CDR3 DNA is TGCGCCAGCAGCCAGGGGACAGGGCCATCCAACACCATATATTTT. Translated: CASSQGTGPSNTIYF.

The chain has TRBV28 and TRBJ1-5; D remains ambiguous. The germline CDR1 and CDR2 sequences are MDHEN and SYDVKM. This CDR3 has 12 amino acids. V shed 5 bases and J shed 4 bases, with 6 bases lying between them. The CDR3 DNA sequence: TGTGCCAGCAGTCGGAGGAATCAGCCCCAGCATTTT. Protein: CASSRRNQPQHF.